This TCR beta chain is from a study of HIV-infected patients and healthy controls. This clonotype has ten or more counts. Trimming cost V 4 bases and J 5 bases, with 9 bases left between them. The CDR3 length is 13 residues. Looked up from germline, CDR1 is KGHDR and CDR2 is SFDVKD. TCRdb processed the 5' RACE reads anew with MiXCR; each CDR3 protein has one entry. The sample holds under 70,000 distinct CDR3 sequences, about 19% seen once. The chain couples TRBV24-1 to TRBJ2-3; D ambiguous. The sequenced material came from CD4+ T cells from blood. The source of this sequence is a human donor in good health. The CDR3: CATSDPSKDTQYF. The CDR3 nucleotides read TGTGCCACCAGTGACCCGAGTAAAGATACGCAGTATTTT.